This is a list of T cell receptor beta chains from one sample in a study of T cells in Graves' hyperthyroidism and ophthalmopathy. TCRdb re-called the multiplex PCR reads through MiXCR, storing one row per CDR3 protein. The data show about 320,000 distinct CDR3 sequences, with 16% seen just once and 33% held by the top ten. Sequenced material: blood. All receptors derive from a man aged 25-45 years with Graves' hyperthyroidism. The CDR3 runs from the conserved cysteine through the conserved F or W. D genes are given only for firm matches. Expanded clones get a size class; other rows say once, few or many, or leave the size out.

abundance	v_gene	len	j_gene	d_gene	CDR3aa	CDR3nt
NA	TRBV20-1	15	TRBJ2-7	TRBD2	CSASEGLAGTYEQYF	TGCAGTGCTAGCGAGGGACTAGCGGGGACCTACGAGCAGTACTTC
NA	TRBV5-6	18	TRBJ2-7	TRBD2	CASSRYGTSGSRYYEQYF	TGTGCCAGCAGCCGGTACGGGACTAGCGGGAGCCGCTACTACGAGCAGTACTTC
few	TRBV12-3/TRBV12-4	18	TRBJ2-3	TRBD2	CASSIGTSVLPGGDTQYF	TGTGCCAGCAGTATAGGGACTAGCGTCCTACCGGGGGGAGATACGCAGTATTTT
few	TRBV7-3	15	TRBJ1-6	NA	CASSLVLRADSPLHF	TGTGCCAGCAGCTTGGTTCTCAGGGCAGATTCACCCCTCCACTTT
many	TRBV20-1	14	TRBJ1-1	NA	CSAFPSYGGTEAFF	TGCAGTGCTTTCCCTTCTTACGGGGGCACTGAAGCTTTCTTT
NA	TRBV20-1	15	TRBJ2-5	TRBD2	CSARDLGAGEWTQYF	TGCAGTGCTAGAGATCTAGGAGCGGGAGAGTGGACCCAGTACTTC
many	TRBV2	13	TRBJ1-1	NA	CATLQDMNTEAFF	TGTGCCACCTTACAGGATATGAACACTGAAGCTTTCTTT
many	TRBV12-3/TRBV12-4	12	TRBJ1-1	NA	CASNSRDGEAFF	TGTGCCAGCAATAGTAGAGACGGAGAAGCTTTCTTT
many	TRBV12-3/TRBV12-4	14	TRBJ1-5	NA	CASSFRARNQPQHF	TGTGCCAGCAGTTTCAGGGCCAGAAATCAGCCCCAGCATTTT
NA	TRBV30	16	TRBJ2-7	NA	CAWSPRGSGYLYEQYF	TGTGCCTGGAGCCCCCGAGGAAGCGGATATTTATACGAGCAGTACTTC
many	TRBV27	13	TRBJ1-3	NA	CASTTLSGNTIYF	TGTGCCAGCACCACCCTCTCCGGAAACACCATATATTTT
many	TRBV29-1	13	TRBJ1-1	NA	CSVDRERYTEAFF	TGCAGCGTTGATCGGGAGAGGTACACTGAAGCTTTCTTT
NA	TRBV7-6	16	TRBJ2-7	NA	CASSLAYRKGGHEQYF	TGTGCCAGCAGCTTAGCGTATCGGAAGGGTGGCCACGAGCAGTACTTC
few	TRBV12-3/TRBV12-4	12	TRBJ1-3	NA	CASSSQDVGPDF	TGTGCCAGCAGTTCCCAGGATGTAGGCCCAGATTTT
few	TRBV5-4	15	TRBJ1-6	NA	CASSSTDIYNSPLHF	TGTGCCAGCAGCTCGACAGATATCTATAATTCACCCCTCCACTTT
NA	TRBV19	13	TRBJ2-7	NA	CASSPRGFLEQYF	TGTGCCAGTAGTCCCCGGGGATTCCTCGAGCAGTACTTC
many	TRBV20-1	14	TRBJ2-1	NA	CSATRDFNNNEQFF	TGCAGTGCCACTCGGGACTTCAACAACAATGAGCAGTTCTTC
many	TRBV16	15	TRBJ2-1	TRBD2	CASTRSGSSYNEQFF	TGTGCCAGCACACGGAGCGGGAGCTCCTACAATGAGCAGTTCTTC
few	TRBV2	11	TRBJ2-7	NA	CASLEGYEQYF	TGTGCCAGCTTAGAGGGGTACGAGCAGTACTTC
many	TRBV12-3/TRBV12-4	12	TRBJ2-1	NA	CASSPLGDEQFF	TGTGCCAGCAGTCCCCTTGGTGATGAGCAGTTCTTC
many	TRBV9	13	TRBJ2-7	NA	CASSGRKSYEQYF	TGTGCCAGCAGCGGACGGAAGTCCTACGAGCAGTACTTC
few	TRBV29-1	13	TRBJ2-1	NA	CSVPVSSYNEQFF	TGCAGCGTCCCGGTCAGCTCCTACAATGAGCAGTTCTTC
many	TRBV20-1	13	TRBJ2-4	NA	CSAKDRHRGIQYF	TGCAGTGCTAAAGACAGGCACCGGGGCATTCAGTACTTC